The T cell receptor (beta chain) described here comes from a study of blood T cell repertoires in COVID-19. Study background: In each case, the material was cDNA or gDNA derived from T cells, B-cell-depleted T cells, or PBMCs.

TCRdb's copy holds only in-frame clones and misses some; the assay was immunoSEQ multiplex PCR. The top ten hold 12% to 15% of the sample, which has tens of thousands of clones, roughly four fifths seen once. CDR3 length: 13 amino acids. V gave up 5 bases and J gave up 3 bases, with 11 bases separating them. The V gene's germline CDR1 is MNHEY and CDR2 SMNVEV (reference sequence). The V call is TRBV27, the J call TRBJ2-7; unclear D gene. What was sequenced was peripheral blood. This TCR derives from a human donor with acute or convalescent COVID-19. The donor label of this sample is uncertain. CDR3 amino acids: CASSIRQNYEQYF. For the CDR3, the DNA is TGTGCCAGCAGTATCCGACAAAACTACGAGCAGTACTTC.